This TCR beta chain was profiled in a study of a mutant IDH1 vaccine in newly diagnosed glioma. Time point reported: baseline, week 1 (first vaccination visit). The treatment was: pre-vaccination baseline after standard-of-care therapy. Germline lookup yields CDR1 MNHNS and CDR2 SASEGT. Trimming removed 7 bases at V and 0 bases at J, with 1 base between. The CDR3 extends over 10 amino acids. Produced via immunoSEQ multiplex PCR; TCRdb's table is partial and in-frame only. The table lists roughly 38,000 clones, about nine tenths of them singletons, with 15% to 20% in the top ten. The sample in question was PBMCs, obtained from a glioma patient treated with radiotherapy, temozolomide or both. This TCR was sampled from a man between 18 and 29 years old with glioma. The chain couples TRBV6-1 to TRBJ2-7; D gene unclear. The CDR3 spells CASNSYEQYF. In DNA form, the CDR3 reads TGTGCCAGCAACTCCTACGAGCAGTACTTC.